The rows below give T cell receptor beta chains drawn from one sample of a study of shared clonotypes between healthy human individuals. Measured with immunoSEQ multiplex PCR; TCRdb has only the in-frame clones, and not every one. Here the sample spans about 1.1 million clones, approximately 75% being singletons. Sequencing was performed on memory CD4+ T cells from PBMCs. These receptors were collected from a man aged 18 to 30 in good health. Some clones in this sample may be carry-over from other donors' samples. Both conserved end residues are part of each CDR3. The order of the fields is CDR3 length, D gene, J gene, V gene, CDR3 protein. D genes are given only for firm matches.

length: 12
D: NA
J: TRBJ2-1
V: TRBV7-8
CDR3: CASSPGINEQFF

length: 14
D: NA
J: TRBJ1-1
V: TRBV9
CDR3: CASSVGEGGTEAFF

length: 13
D: NA
J: TRBJ2-7
V: TRBV7-2
CDR3: CASSLGWLGEQYF

length: 16
D: TRBD1
J: TRBJ2-3
V: TRBV28
CDR3: CASSPSPTGNTDTQYF

length: 18
D: NA
J: TRBJ2-5
V: TRBV5-1
CDR3: CASSLAYRGTALKETQYF

length: 16
D: TRBD1
J: TRBJ2-7
V: TRBV7-9
CDR3: CASSLSPGTATYEQYF

length: 16
D: TRBD2
J: TRBJ2-3
V: TRBV18
CDR3: CASSPVAGVGTDTQYF

length: 15
D: TRBD1
J: TRBJ1-1
V: TRBV18
CDR3: CASSPDRAMNTEAFF

length: 15
D: TRBD2
J: TRBJ2-1
V: TRBV4-2
CDR3: CASSQEGLADNEQFF

length: 13
D: NA
J: TRBJ1-4
V: TRBV29-1
CDR3: CSVDDPTNEKLFF

length: 16
D: TRBD2
J: TRBJ2-1
V: TRBV5-1
CDR3: CASSLALAGVRNEQFF